The entry that follows covers one TCR beta chain sequence. This sample is part of a study of blood T cell repertoires in COVID-19. As for the study in general: T cells, B-cell-depleted T cells, or PBMCs supplied cDNA or gDNA.

Assay used: immunoSEQ multiplex PCR; TCRdb lists only in-frame clones, some missing. Here the sample spans tens of thousands of clones, around 83% being singletons. This CDR3 comprises 13 residues. The V end lost 2 bases, the J end lost 1 base, and 5 bases lay between the germline ends. Germline loops: CDR1 MNHEY, CDR2 SVGEGT. Specimen: peripheral blood. This clonotype was obtained from a human donor with acute or convalescent COVID-19. The donor label of this sample is uncertain. This sequence joins TRBV6-2 or TRBV6-3 and TRBJ2-5; no definite D call. The CDR3 bases are TGTGCCAGCAGTTACCCTGTCCAAGAGACCCAGTACTTC. Translation gives CASSYPVQETQYF.